One and the same sample provided the 10 T cell receptor beta chains below, sequenced in a study of Ad26.COV2.S vaccination and SARS-CoV-2 variants. Here immunoSEQ multiplex PCR was the method, and the copy in TCRdb shows in-frame clones only, minus some. The data show around 340,000 clones, with around 88% seen just once and about 5% held by the top ten. The treatment: some 20 received Ad26.COV2.S at low or high dose, single or two shots; several received placebo; per-sample allocation not given. Day 63 after the first vaccine or placebo injection was the time point for sampling. Sequences were derived from peripheral blood, sampled in a trial of Ad26.COV2.S vaccine versus placebo. These receptor sequences come from a person between 18 and 60 years old who received the Ad26.COV2.S COVID-19 vaccine or a placebo.

In this sample, this clone turned up once. The gene calls are TRBV28 and TRBJ1-5; tentative D call: TRBD1 (5 bases). The CDR3 is made up of 15 amino acids. Germline CDR1 MDHEN, CDR2 SYDVKM. Trimming took 2 bases from V and 3 from J, leaving 11 bases between them. The CDR3 DNA sequence: TGTGCCAGCAGTTTAGCTGGCAGGGTCAATCAGCCCCAGCATTTT. Its protein product is CASSLAGRVNQPQHF.

The rearrangement uses TRBV5-6 and TRBJ2-4; TRBD2 matches at 7 bases. The germline V gene has CDR1 SGHDT and CDR2 YYEEEE. CDR3 length: 16 residues. J gave up 1 base and V 1 base, and 5 bases lay outside the gene matches. The CDR3 region has the DNA TGTGCCAGCAGCTTGACGGGAGGCGCGGCCAAAAACATTCAGTACTTC. Translated, it gives CASSLTGGAAKNIQYF.

This chain connects TRBV28 to TRBJ1-1; D is perhaps TRBD1 (6 bases). The germline V and J ends were trimmed by 2 bases and 5 bases, with 15 bases remaining between them. The CDR3 totals 15 residues. Germline CDR1 is MDHEN and CDR2 is SYDVKM. CDR3 in DNA: TGTGCCAGCAGTTTAGGGGGGGCGAGGGGTACTGAAGCTTTCTTT. Its protein product is CASSLGGARGTEAFF.

The CDR3 DNA reads as TGTGCCACCGGACCAAGGCTAGCGGGAGGGACCGCAGATACGCAGTATTTT. Protein product: CATGPRLAGGTADTQYF. This chain connects TRBV24-1 to TRBJ2-3; TRBD2 aligns across 12 bases. With 9 bases clipped from V and 4 bases from J, the junction kept 13 bases outside the gene matches. Germline CDR1 reads KGHDR; CDR2 reads SFDVKD. This CDR3 is 17 amino acids long.

The chain couples TRBV4-2 to TRBJ2-5, with 8 bases aligning to TRBD1. V gave up 4 bases and J gave up 1 base; unmatched junction bases: 5. Per the germline V gene, CDR1 is LGHNA and CDR2 is YNFKEQ. CDR3 length: 15 residues. The chain's CDR3 is CASSPGTGSQETQYF. CDR3 DNA sequence: TGTGCCAGCAGCCCTGGGACAGGCAGCCAAGAGACCCAGTACTTC.

For this clone: This sample includes further DNA sequences coding for the same CDR3. V is TRBV9 and J is TRBJ2-7; D might be TRBD1 or TRBD2, each matching 5 bases. The CDR3 consists of 13 residues. Trimming stripped 2 bases from V and 3 bases from J, with 9 bases between. Germline loops: CDR1 SGDLS, CDR2 YYNGEE. The CDR3 nucleotides are TGTGCCAGCAGCGTCGGGGACGGCTACGAGCAGTACTTC. Amino acid sequence: CASSVGDGYEQYF.

The genes are TRBV6-2 or TRBV6-3 and TRBJ2-7; no definite D call. Germline assignment: CDR1 MNHEY and CDR2 SVGEGT. CDR3 length: 11 amino acids. Trimming stripped 5 bases from V and 3 bases from J, with 5 bases between. The CDR3 sequence is CASSPSYEQYF. CDR3 bases: TGTGCCAGCAGTCCAAGCTACGAGCAGTACTTC.

This clone has only one observation. Other DNA sequences in this sample translate to the same CDR3. CDR3 loop: CAISDSSYNSPLHF. In DNA form, the CDR3 reads TGTGCCATCAGTGACTCCTCCTATAATTCACCCCTCCACTTT. This sequence joins TRBV10-3 and TRBJ1-6; the D is unclear. CDR1 and CDR2 from the germline V gene are ENHRY and SYGVKD. V was trimmed by 3 bases and J by 0 bases, leaving 3 bases between them. The CDR3 length is 14 residues.

The chain employs TRBV6-5 and TRBJ1-2, with 10 positions matching TRBD1. Trimming took 3 bases from V and 5 from J; bases not matched to a gene: 6. This CDR3 is 15 amino acids long. Germline CDR1 and CDR2: MNHEY and SVGAGI. In DNA, the CDR3 is TGTGCCAGCAGTTATAGGGGGACAGGGGATTATGGCTACACCTTC. It translates to CASSYRGTGDYGYTF.

This chain uses TRBV5-1 with TRBJ2-1; D ambiguous. The CDR3 consists of 14 residues. With 1 base removed from V and 8 bases from J, the gap between germline ends came to 13 bases. Germline CDR1 is SGHRS and CDR2 is YFSETQ. CDR3 sequence (DNA): TGCGCCAGCAGCTTGCGAGACTGGGCTGATGAGCAGTTCTTC. It is translated as CASSLRDWADEQFF.